These T cell receptor beta chains were read from a single sample in a study of PD-L1 blockade in urothelial cancer. Clones were sequenced by immunoSEQ multiplex PCR, and TCRdb holds only the in-frame ones, with some missing. The sample lists some 100,000 clones, about 90% occurring once. Sequenced here: PBMCs, sampled around atezolizumab (anti-PD-L1) treatment. The receptors derive from a woman older than 75 with urothelial cancer. CDR3s include the opening cysteine and the closing phenylalanine or tryptophan. Fields, in order: clone size, V gene, J gene, D gene, CDR3 DNA, CDR3 protein. The D gene is left open where the match is weak. Clone size is shown for a subset of rows, as once, few, many or a class of expanded clone.

clone size: few; V gene: TRBV19; J gene: TRBJ1-4; D gene: .; CDR3 DNA: TGTGCCAGTAGGGGGGGGCAGAATAATGAAAAACTGTTTTTT; CDR3 protein: CASRGGQNNEKLFF
clone size: few; V gene: TRBV11-2; J gene: TRBJ1-2; D gene: .; CDR3 DNA: TGTGCCAGCAGCAGTACAGGGACCTATGGCTACACCTTC; CDR3 protein: CASSSTGTYGYTF
clone size: .; V gene: TRBV2; J gene: TRBJ1-2; D gene: TRBD1; CDR3 DNA: TGTGCCAGCACCCAGGGGGAAGGGAACTATGGCTACACCTTC; CDR3 protein: CASTQGEGNYGYTF
clone size: few; V gene: TRBV2; J gene: TRBJ2-2; D gene: TRBD2; CDR3 DNA: TGTGCCAGCACTACAGCTGGGGGAGGGCCCCCCGGGGAGCTGTTTTTT; CDR3 protein: CASTTAGGGPPGELFF
clone size: once; V gene: TRBV19; J gene: TRBJ1-1; D gene: .; CDR3 DNA: TGTGCCAGTAGTATGCGTGAGGCGAACACTGAAGCTTTCTTT; CDR3 protein: CASSMREANTEAFF
clone size: .; V gene: TRBV27; J gene: TRBJ2-7; D gene: .; CDR3 DNA: TGTGCCAGCAGTTTATTTGCGGCTCCCTACGAGCAGTACTTC; CDR3 protein: CASSLFAAPYEQYF
clone size: .; V gene: TRBV7-6; J gene: TRBJ2-7; D gene: TRBD2; CDR3 DNA: TGTGCCAGCAGCTTAACCCCCGGGACTAAGGACTCCGAGCAGTACTTC; CDR3 protein: CASSLTPGTKDSEQYF
clone size: .; V gene: TRBV30; J gene: TRBJ1-2; D gene: .; CDR3 DNA: TGTGCCTTAACCAGGGGATCGGATGGCTACACCTTC; CDR3 protein: CALTRGSDGYTF
clone size: .; V gene: TRBV9; J gene: TRBJ2-7; D gene: TRBD2; CDR3 DNA: TGTGCCAGCAGCGGTAGCGGGAGAGGCTACGAGCAGTACTTC; CDR3 protein: CASSGSGRGYEQYF
clone size: .; V gene: TRBV27; J gene: TRBJ1-1; D gene: .; CDR3 DNA: TGTGCCAGCAGATTTGGGGGGTTGAACACTGAAGCTTTCTTT; CDR3 protein: CASRFGGLNTEAFF
clone size: .; V gene: TRBV6-5; J gene: TRBJ2-7; D gene: TRBD1; CDR3 DNA: TGTGCCAGCAGTCAGGGACAGACCTACGAGCAGTACTTC; CDR3 protein: CASSQGQTYEQYF
clone size: once; V gene: TRBV5-1; J gene: TRBJ2-5; D gene: TRBD1; CDR3 DNA: TGCGCCAGCAGCTTGCAGGGGGCAAAACAAGAGACCCAGTACTTC; CDR3 protein: CASSLQGAKQETQYF
clone size: .; V gene: TRBV19; J gene: TRBJ1-1; D gene: .; CDR3 DNA: TGTGCCAGTAGTATAGGGAGGTCGAACACTGAAGCTTTCTTT; CDR3 protein: CASSIGRSNTEAFF
clone size: .; V gene: TRBV28; J gene: TRBJ2-7; D gene: TRBD1; CDR3 DNA: TGTGCCAGCAGTTTCTCCGGGACAGGGTCACCCGAGCAGTACTTC; CDR3 protein: CASSFSGTGSPEQYF
clone size: .; V gene: TRBV7-3; J gene: TRBJ2-1; D gene: .; CDR3 DNA: TGTGCCAGCAGCTTAAGGGGCGGGGCTTCCTACAATGAGCAGTTCTTC; CDR3 protein: CASSLRGGASYNEQFF
clone size: once; V gene: TRBV2; J gene: TRBJ1-5; D gene: .; CDR3 DNA: TGTGCCAGCAGTGAATGGGCAGGGTTCCATCAGCCCCAGCATTTT; CDR3 protein: CASSEWAGFHQPQHF
clone size: .; V gene: TRBV18; J gene: TRBJ1-1; D gene: TRBD1; CDR3 DNA: TGTGCCAGCTCACCACGGGACAGTACCTTGAACACTGAAGCTTTCTTT; CDR3 protein: CASSPRDSTLNTEAFF
clone size: .; V gene: TRBV7-8; J gene: TRBJ2-5; D gene: TRBD1; CDR3 DNA: TGTGCCAGCAGCCCTGGGACAGCAACCCAAAGGTACCAAGAGACCCAGTACTTC; CDR3 protein: CASSPGTATQRYQETQYF
clone size: .; V gene: TRBV11-3; J gene: TRBJ2-5; D gene: TRBD2; CDR3 DNA: TGTGCCAGCAGCACCACTAGCGGGAGATGGTCAGAGACCCAGTACTTC; CDR3 protein: CASSTTSGRWSETQYF
clone size: .; V gene: TRBV12-5; J gene: TRBJ2-2; D gene: TRBD1; CDR3 DNA: TGTGCTAGTGGTTTGGGAGGGGGCGGTTGGCAGATCGGGGAGCTGTTTTTT; CDR3 protein: CASGLGGGGWQIGELFF
clone size: .; V gene: TRBV7-9; J gene: TRBJ2-1; D gene: .; CDR3 DNA: TGTGCCAGCAGCTCACCCGCCCTAGCGACTACCTACAATGAGCAGTTCTTC; CDR3 protein: CASSSPALATTYNEQFF
clone size: .; V gene: TRBV7-6; J gene: TRBJ2-3; D gene: TRBD2; CDR3 DNA: TGTGCCAGCAGCTTAGGCCCTCAGACTAGCGGGAGGGCAATGGATACGCAGTATTTT; CDR3 protein: CASSLGPQTSGRAMDTQYF
clone size: once; V gene: TRBV7-8; J gene: TRBJ2-1; D gene: TRBD2; CDR3 DNA: TGTGCCAGCAGAAAGACTAGCGGGAGGCCCGGTAGCTCCTACAATGAGCAGTTCTTC; CDR3 protein: CASRKTSGRPGSSYNEQFF
clone size: .; V gene: TRBV28; J gene: TRBJ1-4; D gene: TRBD1; CDR3 DNA: TGTGCCAGCAGTCCGGACAGGGGAGAAAAACTGTTTTTT; CDR3 protein: CASSPDRGEKLFF
clone size: .; V gene: TRBV27; J gene: TRBJ1-5; D gene: .; CDR3 DNA: TGTGCCAGCAGTTTATCAGGCAGGTCCAGGGTCGGTCAGCCCCAGCATTTT; CDR3 protein: CASSLSGRSRVGQPQHF
clone size: .; V gene: TRBV5-8; J gene: TRBJ2-7; D gene: TRBD2; CDR3 DNA: TGTGCCAGCAGCTGGATTAGCGGGAGGAATCACGAGCAGTACTTC; CDR3 protein: CASSWISGRNHEQYF
clone size: once; V gene: TRBV5-1; J gene: TRBJ2-2; D gene: .; CDR3 DNA: TGCGCCAGCAGCTTGGACGGGAACACCGGGGAGCTGTTTTTT; CDR3 protein: CASSLDGNTGELFF
clone size: .; V gene: TRBV7-3; J gene: TRBJ2-7; D gene: TRBD2; CDR3 DNA: TGTGCCAGCAGCTTCGGACTAGAAAACGAGCAGTACTTC; CDR3 protein: CASSFGLENEQYF
clone size: .; V gene: TRBV11-3; J gene: TRBJ2-5; D gene: .; CDR3 DNA: TGTGCCAGCAGCTTAGAGGGGGGTTCCGCCTCCGGGACCCAGTACTTC; CDR3 protein: CASSLEGGSASGTQYF